Following are 13 T cell receptor beta chains from one sample sequenced in a study of cytotoxic CD8 clonotypes in ibrutinib-treated CLL (dated by TCRdb to 2020 to 2023). Receptors were amplified or captured by the immunoSEQ multiplex PCR assay. The clones in this table, taken by TCRdb from immuneACCESS, are in-frame only. Not every clone is retained; where verified, under half of the shortfall comes from an unresolved V gene, and the cause of the rest is unknown. This sample has about 140,000 clones in its table, and more than 70% of those were observed once. The ten most abundant clones make up approximately 7.6% of the sample. Material: PBMCs, obtained after 36 months of ibrutinib treatment. These receptors were taken from a human donor with chronic lymphocytic leukemia.

This chain joins TRBV5-6 and TRBJ2-3; 11 nucleotides line up with TRBD2. The CDR3 spans 15 residues. Germline lookup yields CDR1 SGHDT and CDR2 YYEEEE. The V gene end was trimmed by 1 base and the J gene end by 6 bases; junction bases not matched to a gene: 4. CDR3 region: CASSLLAGGSDTQYF. As DNA, the CDR3 is TGTGCCAGCAGCTTGTTAGCGGGAGGGTCGGATACGCAGTATTTT.

The genes are TRBV28 and TRBJ2-2, with no clear D. Germline V lookup: CDR1 MDHEN, CDR2 SYDVKM. The CDR3 is made up of 13 amino acids. Trimming took 6 bases from V and 0 from J, leaving 5 bases between them. CDR3 in amino acids: CASRQPNTGELFF. The CDR3 DNA reads as TGTGCCAGCAGACAGCCGAACACCGGGGAGCTGTTTTTT.

The genes are TRBV10-1 and TRBJ2-1, with D possibly TRBD1 on 5 matching bases. The V gene lost 6 bases and the J gene lost 5 bases, with 14 bases spanning the gap. CDR1 and CDR2 (germline): WNHNN, SYGVQD (reference sequence). CDR3 length: 14 residues. The CDR3 nucleotides read TGCGCCAGCAGCAGGGATCTTTTTCACAATGAGCAGTTCTTC. This translates into CASSRDLFHNEQFF.

V usage is TRBV4-1 and J usage is TRBJ2-5; 8 bases fit TRBD2. The V and J ends lost 6 bases and 4 bases, in that order; junction bases with no gene match: 16. Germline V CDR1 and CDR2: MGHRA, YSYEKL. This CDR3 has 17 amino acids. The CDR3 DNA sequence: TGCGCCAGCAGGCCCAGCGGGAGCGGGGGCGGACTAGAGACCCAGTACTTC. Amino acid sequence: CASRPSGSGGGLETQYF.

There are a few counts of this clone. The gene calls are TRBV10-3 and TRBJ1-2; D remains unclear. Germline V lookup: CDR1 ENHRY, CDR2 SYGVKD. There are 12 residues in the CDR3. Between the trimmed V and J ends, which lost 3 bases and 5 bases, there was a span of 7 bases. The CDR3 is CAISDTGYGYTF. The CDR3 DNA is TGTGCCATCAGTGATACGGGTTATGGCTACACCTTC.

The J gene is TRBJ2-7, the V gene TRBV9; D remains unclear. Germline V CDR1 and CDR2: SGDLS, YYNGEE. The V gene lost 4 bases and the J gene lost 0 bases, with 14 bases spanning the gap. The CDR3 sequence is 15 residues long. The CDR3 sequence: CASSSDPHSSYEQYF. As DNA, the CDR3 is TGTGCCAGCAGCTCAGACCCCCACAGCTCCTACGAGCAGTACTTC.

The sample holds a few counts of this clone. The chain joins TRBV7-2 to TRBJ1-1, with D hard to call. CDR1 and CDR2 from the germline V gene are SGHTA and FQGNSA. This CDR3 is 13 amino acids long. Trimming removed 2 bases at V and 9 bases at J, with 13 bases between. As DNA, the CDR3 is TGTGCCAGCAGCTTATATCTTGCAAACCAAGCTTTCTTT. Translating it yields CASSLYLANQAFF.

The J gene is TRBJ2-1, the V gene TRBV27; possibly TRBD2 for D (5 bases). Germline CDR1 is MNHEY and CDR2 is SMNVEV (reference sequence). The CDR3 loop spans 12 amino acids. The V end was cut by 3 bases, the J end by 10 bases, with 10 bases between. The CDR3 protein is CASSFWTGEQFF. DNA of the CDR3: TGTGCCAGCAGTTTTTGGACGGGAGAGCAGTTCTTC.

V is TRBV15 and J is TRBJ2-7; the match to TRBD1 covers 8 bases. In germline, CDR1 is LNHNV, CDR2 YYDKDF (reference sequence). Trimming removed 2 bases from V and 3 bases from J; junction bases left unmatched: 6. The CDR3 has 15 amino acids. This CDR3 is CATSRLGQGGYEQYF. CDR3 sequence (DNA): TGTGCCACCAGCAGACTAGGACAGGGTGGCTACGAGCAGTACTTC.

The chain joins TRBV18 to TRBJ1-2, with TRBD1 identical over 7 bases. Germline loops: CDR1 KGHSH, CDR2 LQKENI. CDR3 length: 13 residues. The junction had 6 bases not matched to a gene; V was cut back by 3 bases and J by 8 bases. DNA for the CDR3: TGTGCCAGCTCACCGCCGGGACAGATCGGCTACACCTTC. Translation gives CASSPPGQIGYTF.

This chain joins TRBV18 and TRBJ2-7; 10 positions match TRBD2. The CDR3 contains 15 residues. V trimming: 1 base; J trimming: 3 bases; junction bases outside the gene matches: 3. CDR1 is KGHSH and CDR2 is LQKENI in the germline V gene. In nucleotides, the CDR3 is TGTGCCAGCTCACCACAGCCTAGCGGGGGCTACGAGCAGTACTTC. This encodes CASSPQPSGGYEQYF.

The chain couples TRBV19 to TRBJ2-3; possibly TRBD2 for D (6 bases). This CDR3 comprises 16 residues. V was pared by 0 bases and J by 2 bases, with 12 bases between. Per the germline V gene, CDR1 is LNHDA and CDR2 is SQIVND (reference sequence). CDR3 sequence: CASSIDWRGITDTQYF. In nucleotides, the CDR3 is TGTGCCAGTAGTATAGACTGGAGGGGAATCACAGATACGCAGTATTTT.

The chain recombines TRBV5-1 with TRBJ2-7; tentatively, D is TRBD1 or TRBD2 (5 bases each). The germline CDR1 and CDR2 sequences are SGHRS and YFSETQ. This CDR3 is built from 12 residues. V lost 1 base and J lost 6, with 8 bases in between. DNA of the CDR3: TGCGCCAGCAGCTTGACGGGGCGCGAGCAGTACTTC. Amino acids: CASSLTGREQYF.